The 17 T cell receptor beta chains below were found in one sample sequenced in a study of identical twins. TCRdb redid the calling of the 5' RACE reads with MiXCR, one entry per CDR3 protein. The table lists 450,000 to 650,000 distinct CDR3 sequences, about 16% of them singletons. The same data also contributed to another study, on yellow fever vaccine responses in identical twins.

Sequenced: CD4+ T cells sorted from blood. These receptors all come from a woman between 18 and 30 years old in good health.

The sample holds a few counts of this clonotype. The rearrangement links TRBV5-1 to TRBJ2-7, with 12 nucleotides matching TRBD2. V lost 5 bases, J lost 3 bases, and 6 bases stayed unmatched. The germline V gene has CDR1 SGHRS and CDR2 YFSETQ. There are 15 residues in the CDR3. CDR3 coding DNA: TGCGCCAGCAGGGGAAGGACTAGCGGGGACTACGAGCAGTACGTC. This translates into CASRGRTSGDYEQYV.

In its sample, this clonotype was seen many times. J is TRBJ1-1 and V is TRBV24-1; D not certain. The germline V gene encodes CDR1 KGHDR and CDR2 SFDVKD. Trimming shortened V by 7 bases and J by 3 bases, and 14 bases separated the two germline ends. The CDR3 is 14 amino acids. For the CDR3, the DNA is TGTGCCACCAGCTCTGGAGCGGTCTACACTGAAGCTTTCTTT. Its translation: CATSSGAVYTEAFF.

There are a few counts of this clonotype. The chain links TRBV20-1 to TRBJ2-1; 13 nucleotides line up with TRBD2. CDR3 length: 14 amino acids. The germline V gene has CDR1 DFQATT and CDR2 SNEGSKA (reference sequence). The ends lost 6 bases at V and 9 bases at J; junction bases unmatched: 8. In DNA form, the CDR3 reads TGCAGTGCCCCGGGACTAGCGGGGTTTGGTGAGCAGTTCTTC. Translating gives CSAPGLAGFGEQFF.

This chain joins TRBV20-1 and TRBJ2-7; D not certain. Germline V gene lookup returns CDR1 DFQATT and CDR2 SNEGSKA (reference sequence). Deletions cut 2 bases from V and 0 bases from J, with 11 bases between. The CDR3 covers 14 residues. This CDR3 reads CSARKGPYSYEQYF. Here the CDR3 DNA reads TGCAGTGCTAGAAAGGGTCCCTACTCCTACGAGCAGTACTTC.

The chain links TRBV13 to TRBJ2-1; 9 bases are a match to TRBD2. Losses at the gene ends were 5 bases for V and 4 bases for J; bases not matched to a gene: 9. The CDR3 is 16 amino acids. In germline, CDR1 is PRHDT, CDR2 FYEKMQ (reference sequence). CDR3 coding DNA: TGTGCCAGCAGCCCGTTTTCTAGCGGGATTTACAATGAGCAGTTCTTC. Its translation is CASSPFSSGIYNEQFF.

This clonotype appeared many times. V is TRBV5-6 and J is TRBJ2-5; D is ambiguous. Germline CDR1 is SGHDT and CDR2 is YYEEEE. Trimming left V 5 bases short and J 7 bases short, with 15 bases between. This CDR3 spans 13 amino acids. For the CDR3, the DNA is TGTGCCAGCAGATTAGGCCAGGTGGGGACCCAGTACTTC. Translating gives CASRLGQVGTQYF.

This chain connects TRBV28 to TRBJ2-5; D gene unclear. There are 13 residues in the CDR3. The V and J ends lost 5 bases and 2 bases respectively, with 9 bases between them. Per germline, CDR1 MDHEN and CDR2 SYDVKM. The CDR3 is CASSLLQQETQYF. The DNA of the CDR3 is TGTGCCAGCAGTCTGCTACAGCAAGAGACCCAGTACTTC. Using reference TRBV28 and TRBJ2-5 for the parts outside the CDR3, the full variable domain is DVKVTQSSRYLVKRTGEKVFLECVQDMDHENMFWYRQDPGLGLRLIYFSYDVKMKEKGDIPEGYSVSREKKERFSLILESASTNQTSMYLCASSLLQQETQYFGPGTRLLVL.

The CDR3 region is CSASGLNFYNEQFF. The CDR3 DNA reads TGCAGTGCTAGTGGACTTAATTTCTACAATGAGCAGTTCTTC. The chain uses TRBV20-1 and TRBJ2-1; D is perhaps TRBD2 (5 bases). The CDR3 covers 14 residues. V gave up 3 bases and J gave up 3 bases, with 12 bases separating them. The germline CDR1 and CDR2 sequences are DFQATT and SNEGSKA (reference sequence).

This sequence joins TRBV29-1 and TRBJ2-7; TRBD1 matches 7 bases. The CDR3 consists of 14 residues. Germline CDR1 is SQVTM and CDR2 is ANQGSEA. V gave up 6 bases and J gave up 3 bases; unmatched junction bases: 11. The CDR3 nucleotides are TGCAGCGTCCAAAATACAGGGGCAGGCTACGAGCAGTACTTC. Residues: CSVQNTGAGYEQYF.

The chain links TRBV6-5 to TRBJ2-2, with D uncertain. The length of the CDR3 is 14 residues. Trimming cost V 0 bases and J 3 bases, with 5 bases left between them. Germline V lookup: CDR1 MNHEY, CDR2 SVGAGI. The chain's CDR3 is CASSYSVDTGELFF. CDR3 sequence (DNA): TGTGCCAGCAGTTACTCGGTGGACACCGGGGAGCTGTTTTTT.

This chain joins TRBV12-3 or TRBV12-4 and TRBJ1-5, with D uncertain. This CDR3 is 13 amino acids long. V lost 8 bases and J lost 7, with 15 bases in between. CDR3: CASDRRQSQPQHF. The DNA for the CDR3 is TGTGCCAGCGACCGGCGGCAGTCCCAGCCCCAGCATTTT.

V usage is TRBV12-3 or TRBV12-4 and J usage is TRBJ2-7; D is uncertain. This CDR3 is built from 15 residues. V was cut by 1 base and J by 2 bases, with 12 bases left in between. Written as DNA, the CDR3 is TGTGCCAGCAGTTTAGACGCCGCGGCCACCTACGAGCAGTACTTC. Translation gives CASSLDAAATYEQYF.

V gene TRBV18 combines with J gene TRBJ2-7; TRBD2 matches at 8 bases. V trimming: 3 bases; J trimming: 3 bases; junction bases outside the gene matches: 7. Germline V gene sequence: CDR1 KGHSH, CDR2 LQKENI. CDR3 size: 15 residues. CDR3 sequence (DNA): TGTGCCAGCTCACCTCCCGGGACTAGTATCTACGAGCAGTACTTC. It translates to CASSPPGTSIYEQYF.

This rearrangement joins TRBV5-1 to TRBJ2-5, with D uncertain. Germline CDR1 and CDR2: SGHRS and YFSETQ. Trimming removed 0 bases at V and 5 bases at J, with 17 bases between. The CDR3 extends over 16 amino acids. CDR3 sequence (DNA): TGCGCCAGCAGCTTGGATGGAGATCTCAAGGTCGAGACCCAGTACTTC. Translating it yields CASSLDGDLKVETQYF.

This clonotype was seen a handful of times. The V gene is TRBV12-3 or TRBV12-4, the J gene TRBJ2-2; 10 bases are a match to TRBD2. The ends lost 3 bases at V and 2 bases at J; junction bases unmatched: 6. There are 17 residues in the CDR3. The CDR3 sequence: CASSFSSGSANTGELFF. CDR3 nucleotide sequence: TGTGCCAGCAGTTTTTCTAGCGGGAGTGCAAACACCGGGGAGCTGTTTTTT.

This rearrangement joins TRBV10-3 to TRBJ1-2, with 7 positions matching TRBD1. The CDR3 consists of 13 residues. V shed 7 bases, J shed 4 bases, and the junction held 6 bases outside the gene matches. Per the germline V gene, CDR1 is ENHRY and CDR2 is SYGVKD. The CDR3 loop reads CAITTQGTYGYTF. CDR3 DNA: TGTGCCATCACCACACAGGGGACCTATGGCTACACCTTC.

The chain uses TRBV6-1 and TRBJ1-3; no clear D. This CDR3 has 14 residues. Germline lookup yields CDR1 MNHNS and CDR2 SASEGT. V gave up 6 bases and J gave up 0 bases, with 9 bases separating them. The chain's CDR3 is CASRQSNSGNTIYF. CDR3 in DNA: TGTGCCAGCAGGCAGTCCAACTCTGGAAACACCATATATTTT.